The T cell receptor (beta chain) described here comes from a study of T cell responses to AZD1222 COVID-19 vaccine. The study's findings and limits: Mapped onto spike, vaccine-associated CD4 TCRs spanned it and were dominant at 160-218 and 743-854.

Details on this clone: The antigen is undetermined.

CDR1 SNHLY and CDR2 FYNNEI come from the germline V gene. The CDR3 length is 13 residues. V lost 6 bases and J 1 base, leaving 9 bases between the germline ends. Produced via immunoSEQ multiplex PCR; TCRdb's table is partial and in-frame only. The profile shows about 130,000 clones, 84% of them singletons. The chain uses TRBV2 and TRBJ1-2, with a tentative D call TRBD1 (5 bases). This TCR was sampled from an adult in good health. Sample: peripheral blood, taken on day 0 of AZD1222 vaccination. DNA of the CDR3: TGTGCCAGCAGGGAGGGGATTAACTATGGCTACACCTTC. Translated, it gives CASREGINYGYTF.